This is a list of T cell receptor beta chains from one sample in a study of blood T cell repertoires in COVID-19. Profiled with immunoSEQ multiplex PCR; TCRdb holds only in-frame clones, not every one. The sample has 200,000 to 300,000 clones; about 88% are singletons. The material sequenced was peripheral blood. Receptors were obtained from a man in his sixties who had recovered from COVID-19. Both conserved end residues are trimmed from each CDR3. Only part of the rows carry a size: once, few, many, or a class if the clone is expanded.

CDR3,size,V,J
ASSLEVTRGYTGELF,NA,TRBV5-1,TRBJ2-2
ASSRTNNEQF,NA,TRBV5-1,TRBJ2-1
SASSLAGGTDTQY,NA,TRBV20-1,TRBJ2-3
ASSLDGTVSNQPQH,NA,TRBV7-2,TRBJ1-5
ASSQGTGLF,NA,TRBV3-1/TRBV3-2,TRBJ2-2
ATSWTGEYGYT,once,TRBV15,TRBJ1-2
ACKYSSGGATGANVLT,NA,TRBV30,TRBJ2-6
SVMPAGGNYGYT,once,TRBV29-1,TRBJ1-2
ASSEYYPGQGDYGYT,NA,TRBV25-1,TRBJ1-2
ASSRRRQGSYEQY,NA,TRBV5-8,TRBJ2-7
ATSRNPDYGYT,NA,TRBV15,TRBJ1-2
ASSIGPGQGAGEQY,once,TRBV19,TRBJ2-7
ASSPQQETQY,NA,TRBV27,TRBJ2-5
ASSLRRSGTGGFSVEKLF,once,TRBV6-2/TRBV6-3,TRBJ1-4
ASSGWDRIYANTGELF,few,TRBV6-2/TRBV6-3,TRBJ2-2
ATSETGKGATNEKLF,NA,TRBV24-1,TRBJ1-4
ASSQGRAGGEVGGYT,NA,TRBV4-1,TRBJ1-2
ASSPPREDIYNEQF,NA,TRBV4-1,TRBJ2-1
ASSLEAGLPQH,NA,TRBV5-1,TRBJ1-5
ASSQANWNTEAF,NA,TRBV4-1,TRBJ1-1
ASRLPGQGNSPLH,once,TRBV5-4,TRBJ1-6
ASGGVLMETQY,NA,TRBV6-5,TRBJ2-5
ASSWGTDTHQPQH,NA,TRBV5-6,TRBJ1-5
ASREETRGYT,NA,TRBV28,TRBJ1-2
ASSSYTSGGDTQY,NA,TRBV7-2,TRBJ2-3
ASSDRVQETQY,NA,TRBV9,TRBJ2-5
ASTLNRGGNTEAF,NA,TRBV6-5,TRBJ1-1
ASSRIGGYGYT,NA,TRBV4-2,TRBJ1-2
ASSQVGTGMNTEAF,NA,TRBV4-1,TRBJ1-1
ASSPGLAGAGVTQY,NA,TRBV7-8,TRBJ2-5
ASSIISSPLH,NA,TRBV19,TRBJ1-6
ASSSWSVIGAKNIQY,NA,TRBV5-4,TRBJ2-4
ASTFYSRGGISPLH,NA,TRBV5-1,TRBJ1-6
ASGPTLSYEQY,NA,TRBV12-5,TRBJ2-7
ATSGPGTGSYEQY,NA,TRBV24-1,TRBJ2-7
ASSLPEETQY,NA,TRBV5-4,TRBJ2-5
ASSRKWTGYMNTEAF,NA,TRBV21-1,TRBJ1-1
ASSQEEGVEGGYT,NA,TRBV4-2,TRBJ1-2
AISAGDSSGNTIY,NA,TRBV10-3,TRBJ1-3
ASSIDSRVGQPQH,NA,TRBV19,TRBJ1-5
ASSPAYGYEQY,NA,TRBV7-2,TRBJ2-7
ASSVGNSRGNTIY,NA,TRBV9,TRBJ1-3
ASSQGQTNYGYT,once,TRBV5-1,TRBJ1-2
ASSLATSNEKLF,NA,TRBV11-2,TRBJ1-4
AWSMGRDSQY,NA,TRBV30,TRBJ2-5
ASSFHRVTDTGELF,once,TRBV5-8,TRBJ2-2
ASRSDSATNEKLF,NA,TRBV6-6,TRBJ1-4
ASSGLAVWDEQF,NA,TRBV2,TRBJ2-1
ASSLGLAGVRADTQY,once,TRBV7-9,TRBJ2-3
SASTGNSDEQF,NA,TRBV20-1,TRBJ2-1
ASSLHSGNTIY,NA,TRBV12-3/TRBV12-4,TRBJ1-3
ASSSGTGVKVEQY,NA,TRBV5-1,TRBJ2-7
ASSVADRGYEQY,NA,TRBV9,TRBJ2-7
ASSATGKTNEKLF,NA,TRBV5-8,TRBJ1-4
ASSFLGGVYTEAF,once,TRBV5-5,TRBJ1-1
ASSLLDRAAEAF,NA,TRBV5-5,TRBJ1-1
ASSSPGLAGELF,NA,TRBV6-5,TRBJ2-2